Listed below are T cell receptor beta chains from one sample, sequenced in a study of blood T cell repertoires in COVID-19. Clones were sequenced by immunoSEQ multiplex PCR, and TCRdb holds only the in-frame ones, with some missing. The sample records approximately 240,000 clones, about nine tenths being singletons. Sequencing was performed on PBMCs or T cells enriched from blood (not recorded which). These receptors were taken from a woman aged 45-65 years in a cohort exposed to, infected with or recovered from COVID-19 (not recorded which). CDR3s include the opening cysteine and the closing phenylalanine or tryptophan. A D gene is named only where the DNA matches it firmly. Clone size is shown for a subset of rows, as once, few, many or a class of expanded clone.

TRBJ1-2 | NA | NA | TRBV28 | TGTGCCAGCAGTATTCCGAGGAGCCATGGCTACACCTTC | CASSIPRSHGYTF
TRBJ1-2 | NA | NA | TRBV20-1 | TGCAGTGCTAGAGATCTCGCGGGGTCCCCCTTC | CSARDLAGSPF
TRBJ1-1 | NA | NA | TRBV10-1 | TGCGCCAGCAGTGAGGGACCTTCGGGGGCTTTCTTT | CASSEGPSGAFF
TRBJ1-1 | NA | NA | TRBV29-1 | TGCAGCGTTGTAGAGACAGCGGGCACTGAAGCTTTCTTT | CSVVETAGTEAFF
TRBJ2-7 | NA | NA | TRBV27 | TGTGCCAGCAGTTTATTAGTAGACTACGAGCAGTACTTC | CASSLLVDYEQYF
TRBJ1-3 | TRBD1 | NA | TRBV4-1 | TGCGCCAGCAGCAAAGGGACAGGGGGCTCTGGAAACACCATATATTTT | CASSKGTGGSGNTIYF
TRBJ2-5 | NA | NA | TRBV10-3 | TGTGCCATCAGTGCTGGCGTCGGGGAGACCCAGTACTTC | CAISAGVGETQYF
TRBJ2-2 | TRBD1 | NA | TRBV7-3 | TGTGCCAGCAGCTTAAATCCGGACAGGGGTCCCCCGAGCGTGACCGGGGAGCTGTTTTTT | CASSLNPDRGPPSVTGELFF
TRBJ2-3 | NA | NA | TRBV5-1 | TGCGCCAGCAGCGAGGGAACGACAGATACGCAGTATTTT | CASSEGTTDTQYF
TRBJ1-6 | NA | NA | TRBV6-5 | TGTGCCAGCACCAAGTTAGGCCGGGGATTTTCACCCCTCCACTTT | CASTKLGRGFSPLHF
TRBJ1-2 | NA | NA | TRBV27 | TGTGCCAGCAGTTTACGGGGGGCCGAGGCGGGTGGCTACACCTTC | CASSLRGAEAGGYTF
TRBJ2-7 | TRBD2 | NA | TRBV27 | TGTGCCAGCAGTTTGGCTGCTAGCGGGGGCTACGAGCAGTACTTC | CASSLAASGGYEQYF
TRBJ2-5 | TRBD1 | few | TRBV28 | TGTGCCAGCAGTTCCTCCACTCCACAGGGGTTGCGGGAGACCCAGTACTTC | CASSSSTPQGLRETQYF
TRBJ2-2 | NA | NA | TRBV11-2 | TGTGCCAGCAGCTTCGGAGGCCGCAGAAACACCGGGGAGCTGTTTTTT | CASSFGGRRNTGELFF
TRBJ2-7 | NA | NA | TRBV10-2 | TGCGCCAGCAGTGAGTTTTCAGTCTCCTACGAGCAGTACTTC | CASSEFSVSYEQYF
TRBJ1-1 | NA | few | TRBV7-2 | TGTGCCAGCAGCTTAGCTTCAGGGCAAAACACTGAAGCTTTCTTT | CASSLASGQNTEAFF
TRBJ1-5 | NA | few | TRBV7-2 | TGTGCCAGCAGCCCCAGAGGAGGGATCAATCAGCCCCAGCATTTT | CASSPRGGINQPQHF
TRBJ1-1 | NA | NA | TRBV29-1 | TGCAGCGTCCAAGGGGGGGGAAGCACTGAAGCTTTCTTT | CSVQGGGSTEAFF
TRBJ1-2 | NA | NA | TRBV4-3 | TGCGCCAGCAGCCAAGAGGGGGGCGCGGGGGTTGGCTACACCTTC | CASSQEGGAGVGYTF
TRBJ2-2 | TRBD2 | NA | TRBV7-8 | TGTGCCAGCAGCTTAGCGTGGCTAGCGGGGAGAACCGGGGAGCTGTTTTTT | CASSLAWLAGRTGELFF
TRBJ1-5 | TRBD1 | NA | TRBV6-6 | TGTGCCAGCAGACGCCCCGGGACAGGGGGATTTCAGCCCCAGCATTTT | CASRRPGTGGFQPQHF
TRBJ1-1 | NA | NA | TRBV28 | TGTGCCAGCAAAAGGAGGACTGAAGCTTTCTTT | CASKRRTEAFF
TRBJ1-6 | TRBD1 | NA | TRBV28 | TGTGCCAGCAGTCCCGTGGGACAGGGGGGACTCCACTTT | CASSPVGQGGLHF
TRBJ2-5 | TRBD1 | NA | TRBV7-6 | TGTGCCAGCAGCTTAAAAACGGGACAGGGCCGAGAGACCCAGTACTTC | CASSLKTGQGRETQYF
TRBJ2-1 | TRBD1 | NA | TRBV12-3/TRBV12-4 | TGTGCCAGCAGTCATCACCGGGACAGGGGGCAATTCTTC | CASSHHRDRGQFF